Listed below are T cell receptor beta chains from one sample, sequenced in a study of cytomegalovirus exposure and HLA in healthy donors. The table came from immunoSEQ multiplex PCR; TCRdb's copy has only in-frame clones and leaves some out. Here the sample spans around 160,000 clones, 88% being singletons. Sequencing was performed on PBMCs. These receptors originate from a man between 18 and 29 years old in good health and CMV-seronegative. The CDR3 runs from the conserved cysteine through the conserved F or W. D genes are given only for firm matches. Expanded clones are given a class, and other clones once, few, many or no size at all.

len	d_gene	v_gene	abundance	j_gene	CDR3nt	CDR3aa
15	TRBD2	TRBV5-1	.	TRBJ2-1	TGCGCCAGCAGCTTGGCGTTAGCGGGGGGCAATGAGCAGTTCTTC	CASSLALAGGNEQFF
15	.	TRBV6-1	.	TRBJ2-2	TGTGCCAGCAGCCCCGGGAAAGAGTTCGCCGGGGAGCTGTTTTTT	CASSPGKEFAGELFF
14	.	TRBV7-2	.	TRBJ1-5	TGTGCCAGCAGCTTAGGAATAGTCAATCAGCCCCAGCATTTT	CASSLGIVNQPQHF
16	.	TRBV7-7	once	TRBJ1-2	TGTGCTAGCAGCTTTCTGACAGGCCGAGAAGACTATGGCTACACCTTC	CASSFLTGREDYGYTF
12	.	TRBV29-1	.	TRBJ1-1	TGCAGCGTATCCCGACAGAACACTGAAGCTTTCTTT	CSVSRQNTEAFF
13	.	TRBV6-5	.	TRBJ1-5	TGTGCCAGCAGTCTCGACGGGGTTCGGCCCCAGCATTTT	CASSLDGVRPQHF
13	TRBD2	TRBV6-6	once	TRBJ2-7	TGTGCCAGCATCGGACTAGCGGCTATGGAGCAGTACTTC	CASIGLAAMEQYF
15	TRBD1	TRBV5-6	.	TRBJ2-5	TGTGCCAGCAGCCCGGACAGGGTTTCGCAAGAGACCCAGTACTTC	CASSPDRVSQETQYF
13	TRBD1	TRBV14	.	TRBJ1-2	TGTGCCAGCAGCCCCGGGACAGACTATGGCTACACCTTC	CASSPGTDYGYTF
15	.	TRBV4-1	once	TRBJ1-3	TGCGCCAGCAGCCCGACAGGAGGTAATGGAAACACCATATATTTT	CASSPTGGNGNTIYF
15	.	TRBV2	.	TRBJ1-1	TGTGCCAGCAGTGAATCATTAAAGGGGGGGACTGAAGCTTTCTTT	CASSESLKGGTEAFF
15	TRBD2	TRBV11-2	.	TRBJ2-7	TGTGCCAGCAGCTTGGGAGCGGGAGGGTACTACGAGCAGTACTTC	CASSLGAGGYYEQYF
14	.	TRBV28	.	TRBJ2-7	TGTGCCACCCTCCTAAGCGGGCGCTCCTACGAGCAGTACTTC	CATLLSGRSYEQYF
17	.	TRBV4-2	.	TRBJ1-5	TGTGCCAGCAGCCAAGTGACAGGACTAGGGAGCAATCAGCCCCAGCATTTT	CASSQVTGLGSNQPQHF
14	TRBD1	TRBV11-3	.	TRBJ1-5	TGTGCCAGCAGCTTCCGACAGGGGGATCAGCCCCAGCATTTT	CASSFRQGDQPQHF
16	TRBD2	TRBV11-1	.	TRBJ2-3	TGTGCCAGCAGCTTCCCCCCAGCGGGAGGTGTCGATACGCAGTATTTT	CASSFPPAGGVDTQYF
14	.	TRBV27	.	TRBJ2-2	TGTGCCAGCAGATGGACTGGTTCGACCGGGGAGCTGTTTTTT	CASRWTGSTGELFF
11	.	TRBV10-1	.	TRBJ2-1	TGCGCCAGCAGTGGGGGCCCTCTTCTGTTCTTC	CASSGGPLLFF
15	.	TRBV15	.	TRBJ1-5	TGTGCCACCAGCAGGGGCCGGGAGAGCAATCAGCCCCAGCATTTT	CATSRGRESNQPQHF
14	.	TRBV28	.	TRBJ2-3	TGTGCCAGTGCGCGGGATACTAGCACAGATACGCAGTATTTT	CASARDTSTDTQYF
15	.	TRBV7-2	.	TRBJ1-5	TGTGCCAGCAGCTTAGTGGGCCCCGGAAGTCAGCCCCAGCATTTT	CASSLVGPGSQPQHF
16	.	TRBV5-5	.	TRBJ1-2	TGTGCCAGCAGCTTGGCCGATTACGGTTCTAACTATGGCTACACCTTC	CASSLADYGSNYGYTF